This T cell receptor (beta chain) was found in a study of T cell repertoires in cytomegalovirus infection. Study at large: Public TCR beta signatures provided an indication of both CMV infection and a matching HLA type. General observations from the study: There were HLA-C-restricted CMV-specific TCR beta clonotypes dominating the ex vivo response. The cumulative frequency of public TCR beta families identified carriers of CMV plus the relevant HLA.

The germline gives CDR1 SGHTA, CDR2 FQGNSA. The V gene lost 0 bases and the J gene lost 6 bases, with 13 bases spanning the gap. This CDR3 contains 15 residues. In the case of this clonotype: The antigen remains undetermined.

A single record per CDR3 protein comes from TCRdb applying MiXCR to the reads. The table shows under 850,000 distinct CDR3 sequences, with 33% occurring only once. The origin of this receptor is a human donor in good health (CMV status not recorded). Some clones in this sample may be carry-over from other donors' samples. This chain connects TRBV7-2 to TRBJ2-3; D is unclear. This specimen consisted of cultured PBMCs, obtained from culture after CMV antigen stimulation. CDR3 loop: CASSLAGPPPDTQYF. In nucleotides, the CDR3 is TGTGCCAGCAGCTTAGCCGGACCTCCTCCGGATACGCAGTATTTT. The variable domain in full, with the rest retrieved from reference TRBV7-2 and TRBJ2-3, is GAGVSQSPSNKVTEKGKDVELRCDPISGHTALYWYRQSLGQGLEFLIYFQGNSAPDKSGLPSDRFSAERTGGSVSTLTIQRTQQEDSAVYLCASSLAGPPPDTQYFGPGTRLTVL.